Below, 9 T cell receptor beta chains from the same sample are listed, as sequenced in a study of PD-1 blockade in classical Hodgkin lymphoma. Time point noted: cycle 4 day 1 (C4D1), after 5 to 7 weeks of nivolumab. In every patient, relapse followed autologous stem cell transplantation, while exposure to brentuximab vedotin differed. Assay: immunoSEQ multiplex PCR; the TCRdb copy retains only in-frame clones and omits some. This sample yields tens of thousands of clones, of which 75% to 95% are seen a single time; around 3% belongs to the top ten. This sample comprised peripheral blood mononuclear cells (PBMCs), obtained before the fourth cycle of nivolumab. These receptors were collected from a human donor with classical Hodgkin lymphoma.

The V gene is TRBV30, the J gene TRBJ2-1; 9 bases are shared with TRBD2. J lost 2 bases, V lost 1 base, and 6 bases had no gene match. From germline, CDR1 is GTSNPN and CDR2 SVGIG (reference sequence). This CDR3 is built from 16 residues. This CDR3 is CAWSDAGGPPYNEQFF. CDR3 coding DNA: TGTGCCTGGAGTGATGCGGGGGGGCCGCCCTACAATGAGCAGTTCTTC.

The chain carries TRBV29-1 and TRBJ1-4; tentatively, D is TRBD1 (5 bases). The CDR3 extends over 15 amino acids. CDR1 SQVTM and CDR2 ANQGSEA come from the germline V gene. V was trimmed by 6 bases and J by 7 bases, leaving 21 bases between them. This CDR3 is CSVTITGTLSEKLFF. The CDR3 bases are TGCAGCGTGACCATAACTGGGACCCTGAGTGAAAAACTGTTTTTT.

This rearrangement joins TRBV7-9 to TRBJ1-5; D not certain. The CDR3 runs to 13 residues. The V end was cut by 7 bases, the J end by 3 bases, with 10 bases between. CDR1 and CDR2 (germline): SEHNR, FQNEAQ (reference sequence). The CDR3 sequence is CASTLGNNQPQHF. The CDR3 nucleotides are TGTGCCAGCACCCTCGGAAACAATCAGCCCCAGCATTTT.

This sequence joins TRBV27 and TRBJ2-7; tentative D call: TRBD1 (5 bases). The CDR3 totals 13 residues. V lost 2 bases and J lost 3, with 8 bases in between. Germline lookup yields CDR1 MNHEY and CDR2 SMNVEV (reference sequence). This CDR3 is CASSLRQGYEQYF. In nucleotides, the CDR3 is TGTGCCAGCAGTTTAAGGCAGGGCTACGAGCAGTACTTC.

This chain connects TRBV5-1 to TRBJ2-3; D gene uncertain. The germline V gene has CDR1 SGHRS and CDR2 YFSETQ. This CDR3 is 14 amino acids long. V was pared by 0 bases and J by 4 bases, with 9 bases between. The CDR3 bases are TGCGCCAGCAGCTTGGTCGCTCCCCCAGATACGCAGTATTTT. This codes for CASSLVAPPDTQYF.

The J gene is TRBJ2-5, the V gene TRBV7-2; 7 bases map to TRBD2. The CDR3 is 15 amino acids. With 5 bases clipped from V and 5 bases from J, the junction kept 11 bases outside the gene matches. The germline V gene has CDR1 SGHTA and CDR2 FQGNSA. The CDR3 loop is CASSPGLVSGETQYF. In DNA form, the CDR3 reads TGTGCCAGCAGCCCAGGACTAGTGTCTGGGGAGACCCAGTACTTC.

This clone was seen more than once but under ten times. The chain employs TRBV18 and TRBJ2-2; perhaps D is TRBD1 or TRBD2 (6 bases each). Looked up from germline, CDR1 is KGHSH and CDR2 is LQKENI. The V and J ends lost 4 bases and 2 bases respectively, with 17 bases between them. The CDR3 totals 17 residues. CDR3 nucleotides: TGTGCCAGCTCACGGCTAGGGTCGGGGGCTAACACCGGGGAGCTGTTTTTT. This gives the protein CASSRLGSGANTGELFF.

This chain connects TRBV5-6 to TRBJ2-3, with D unresolved. The germline V and J ends were trimmed by 4 bases and 8 bases, with 17 bases remaining between them. The CDR3 totals 14 residues. Germline-derived CDR1 and CDR2 are SGHDT and YYEEEE. This CDR3 is CASSPELTGRTQYF. CDR3 nucleotides: TGTGCCAGCAGCCCCGAACTAACTGGGCGTACGCAGTATTTT.

This chain joins TRBV7-3 and TRBJ1-6, with D perhaps matching TRBD1 (6 bases). V lost 2 bases to trimming and J lost 10 bases, with 12 bases between them. The CDR3 loop spans 14 amino acids. The germline V gene has CDR1 SGHTA and CDR2 FQGTGA. The CDR3 nucleotides are TGTGCCAGCAGCTTAGTAGGGGGGGGATCACCCCTCCACTTT. As protein: CASSLVGGGSPLHF.